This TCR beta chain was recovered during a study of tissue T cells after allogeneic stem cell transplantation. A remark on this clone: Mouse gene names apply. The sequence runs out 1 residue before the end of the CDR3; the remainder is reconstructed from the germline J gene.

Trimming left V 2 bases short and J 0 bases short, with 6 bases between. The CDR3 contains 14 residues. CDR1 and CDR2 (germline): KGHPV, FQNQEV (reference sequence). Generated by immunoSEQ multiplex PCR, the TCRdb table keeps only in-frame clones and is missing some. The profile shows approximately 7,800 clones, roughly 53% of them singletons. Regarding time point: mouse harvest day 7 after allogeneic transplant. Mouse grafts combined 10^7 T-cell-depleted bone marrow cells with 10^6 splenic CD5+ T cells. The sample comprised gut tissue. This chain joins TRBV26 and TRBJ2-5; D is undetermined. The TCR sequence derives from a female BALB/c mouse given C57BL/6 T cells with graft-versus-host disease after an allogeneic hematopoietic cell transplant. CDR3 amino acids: CASSLTINQDTQYF. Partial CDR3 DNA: TGTGCCAGCAGTCTGACAATTAACCAAGACACCCAGTAC.